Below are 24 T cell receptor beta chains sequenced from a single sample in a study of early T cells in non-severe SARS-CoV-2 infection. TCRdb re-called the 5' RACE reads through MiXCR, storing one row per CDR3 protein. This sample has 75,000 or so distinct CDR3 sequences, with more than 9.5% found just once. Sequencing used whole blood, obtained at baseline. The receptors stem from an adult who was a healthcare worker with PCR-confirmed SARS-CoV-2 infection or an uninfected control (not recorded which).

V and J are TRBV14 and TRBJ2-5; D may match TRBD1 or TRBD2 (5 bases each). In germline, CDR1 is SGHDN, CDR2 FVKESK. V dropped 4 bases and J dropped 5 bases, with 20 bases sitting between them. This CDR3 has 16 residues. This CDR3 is CASSRRTQLGVETQYF. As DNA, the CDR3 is TGTGCCAGCAGCCGAAGAACGCAGCTGGGGGTGGAGACCCAGTACTTC.

Here the CDR3 reads CASSIQTGIFETQYF. In nucleotides, the CDR3 is TGTGCCAGCAGCATTCAGACAGGGATTTTCGAGACCCAGTACTTC. This chain joins TRBV7-2 and TRBJ2-5; TRBD1 agrees at 7 bases. This CDR3 is 15 amino acids long. In germline, CDR1 is SGHTA, CDR2 FQGNSA. V shed 5 bases and J 5 bases; nucleotides not matched to a gene: 11.

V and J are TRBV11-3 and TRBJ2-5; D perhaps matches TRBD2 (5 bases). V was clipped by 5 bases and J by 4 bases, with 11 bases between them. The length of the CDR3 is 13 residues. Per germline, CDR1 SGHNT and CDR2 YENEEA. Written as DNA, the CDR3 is TGTGCCAGCAGCCCAGGACTCTTAGAGACCCAGTACTTC. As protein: CASSPGLLETQYF.

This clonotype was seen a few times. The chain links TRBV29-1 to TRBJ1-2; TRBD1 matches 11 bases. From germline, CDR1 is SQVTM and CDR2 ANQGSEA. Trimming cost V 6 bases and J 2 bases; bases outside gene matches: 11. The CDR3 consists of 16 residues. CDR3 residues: CSVPGTGGFLNYGYTF. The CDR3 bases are TGCAGCGTACCCGGGACAGGGGGATTCTTAAACTATGGCTACACCTTC. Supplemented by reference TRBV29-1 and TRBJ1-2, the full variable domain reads SAVISQKPSRDICQRGTSLTIQCQVDSQVTMMFWYRQQPGQSLTLIATANQGSEATYESGFVIDKFPISRPNLTFSTLTVSNMSPEDSSIYLCSVPGTGGFLNYGYTFGSGTRLTVV.

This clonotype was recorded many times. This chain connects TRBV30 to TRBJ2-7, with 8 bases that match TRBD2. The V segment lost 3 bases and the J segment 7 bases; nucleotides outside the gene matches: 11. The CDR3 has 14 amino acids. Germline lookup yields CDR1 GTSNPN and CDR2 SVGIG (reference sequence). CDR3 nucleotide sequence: TGTGCCTGGAGCGTCACAGCGGGGGCTCGGGAGCAGTACTTC. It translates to CAWSVTAGAREQYF.

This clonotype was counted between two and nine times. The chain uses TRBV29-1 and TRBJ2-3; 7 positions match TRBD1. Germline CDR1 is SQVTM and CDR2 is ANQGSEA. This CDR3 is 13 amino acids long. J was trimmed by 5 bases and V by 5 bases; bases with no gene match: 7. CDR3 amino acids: CSVTRGGGDTQYF. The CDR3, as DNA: TGCAGCGTTACCAGAGGGGGCGGAGATACGCAGTATTTT.

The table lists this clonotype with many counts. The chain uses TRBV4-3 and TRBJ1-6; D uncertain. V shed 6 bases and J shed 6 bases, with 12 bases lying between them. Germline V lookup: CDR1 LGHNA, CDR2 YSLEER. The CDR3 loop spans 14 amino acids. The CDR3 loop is CASSPGNRNSPLHF. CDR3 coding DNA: TGCGCCAGCAGTCCTGGTAATCGTAATTCACCCCTCCACTTT.

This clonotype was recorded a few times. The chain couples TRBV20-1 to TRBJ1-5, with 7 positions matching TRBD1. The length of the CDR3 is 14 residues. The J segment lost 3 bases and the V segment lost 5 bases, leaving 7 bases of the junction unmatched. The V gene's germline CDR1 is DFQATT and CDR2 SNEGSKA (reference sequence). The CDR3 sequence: CSAPRQGINQPQHF. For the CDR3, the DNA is TGCAGTGCTCCTAGACAGGGAATCAATCAGCCCCAGCATTTT.

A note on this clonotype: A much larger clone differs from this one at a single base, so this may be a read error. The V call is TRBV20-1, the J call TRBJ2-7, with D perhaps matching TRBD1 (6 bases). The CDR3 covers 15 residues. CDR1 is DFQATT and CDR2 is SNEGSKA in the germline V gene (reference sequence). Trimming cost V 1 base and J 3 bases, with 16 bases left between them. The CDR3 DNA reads TGCAGTGCTAGAGGGCTGACAGGAACACTCTACGAGCAGTACTTC. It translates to CSARGLTGTLYEQYF.

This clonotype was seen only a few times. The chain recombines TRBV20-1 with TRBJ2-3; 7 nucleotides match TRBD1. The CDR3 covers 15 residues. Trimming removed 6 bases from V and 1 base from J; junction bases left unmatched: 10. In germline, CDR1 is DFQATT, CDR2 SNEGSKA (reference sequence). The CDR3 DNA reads TGCAGTGCGCAGGGGGTGAGACAGGGCACAGATACGCAGTATTTT. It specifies CSAQGVRQGTDTQYF.

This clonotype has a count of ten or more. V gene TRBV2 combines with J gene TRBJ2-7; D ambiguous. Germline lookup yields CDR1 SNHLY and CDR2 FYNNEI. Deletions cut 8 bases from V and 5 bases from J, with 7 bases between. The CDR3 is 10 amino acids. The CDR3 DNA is TGTGCCAGCGGTGGGGACGAGCAGTACTTC. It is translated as CASGGDEQYF.

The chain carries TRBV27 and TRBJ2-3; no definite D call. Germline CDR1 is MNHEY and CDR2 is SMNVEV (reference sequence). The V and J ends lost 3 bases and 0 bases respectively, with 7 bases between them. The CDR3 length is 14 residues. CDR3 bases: TGTGCCAGCAGTTTCAGCGAGAGCACAGATACGCAGTATTTT. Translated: CASSFSESTDTQYF.

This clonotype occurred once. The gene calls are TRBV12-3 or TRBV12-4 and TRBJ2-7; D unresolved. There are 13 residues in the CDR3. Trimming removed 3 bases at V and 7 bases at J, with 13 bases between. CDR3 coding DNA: TGTGCCAGCAGTTTGCGCGACGGCCGGGAGCAGTACTTC. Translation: CASSLRDGREQYF.

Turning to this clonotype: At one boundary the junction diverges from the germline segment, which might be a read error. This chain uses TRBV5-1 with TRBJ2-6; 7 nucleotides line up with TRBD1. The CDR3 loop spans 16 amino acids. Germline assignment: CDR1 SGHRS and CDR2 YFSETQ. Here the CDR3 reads CASSSQTGAGANVLTF. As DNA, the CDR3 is TGCGCCAGCAGCAGCCAAACAGGGGCTGGGGCCAACGTCCTGACCTTC.

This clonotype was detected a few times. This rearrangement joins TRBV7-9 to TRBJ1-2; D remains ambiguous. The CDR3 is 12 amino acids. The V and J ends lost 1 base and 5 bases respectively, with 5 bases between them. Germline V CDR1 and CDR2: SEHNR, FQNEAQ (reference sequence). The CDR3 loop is CASSLDQYGYTF. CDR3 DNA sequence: TGTGCCAGCAGCTTAGACCAGTATGGCTACACCTTC.

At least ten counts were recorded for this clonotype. The CDR3 DNA sequence: TGTGCCAGCAGGTTTGGGGGAGACACCGGGGAGCTGTTTTTT. This sequence encodes CASRFGGDTGELFF. The chain uses TRBV2 and TRBJ2-2, with D perhaps TRBD1 or TRBD2 (5 bases each). Germline V gene lookup returns CDR1 SNHLY and CDR2 FYNNEI. The V end was cut by 6 bases, the J end by 3 bases, with 11 bases between. The CDR3 runs 14 residues.

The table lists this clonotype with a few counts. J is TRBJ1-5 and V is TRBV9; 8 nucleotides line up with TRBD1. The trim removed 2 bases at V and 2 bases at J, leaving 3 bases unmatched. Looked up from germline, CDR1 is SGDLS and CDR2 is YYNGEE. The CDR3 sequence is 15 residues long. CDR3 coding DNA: TGTGCCAGCAGCGTTGGACAGGGTCGCAATCAGCCCCAGCATTTT. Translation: CASSVGQGRNQPQHF.

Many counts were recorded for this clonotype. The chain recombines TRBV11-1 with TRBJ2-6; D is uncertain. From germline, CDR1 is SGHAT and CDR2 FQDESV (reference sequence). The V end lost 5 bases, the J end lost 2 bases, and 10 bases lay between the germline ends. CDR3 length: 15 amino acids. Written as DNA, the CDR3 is TGTGCCAGCAGCCCAAGGTCTACTGGGGCCAACGTCCTGACTTTC. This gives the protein CASSPRSTGANVLTF.

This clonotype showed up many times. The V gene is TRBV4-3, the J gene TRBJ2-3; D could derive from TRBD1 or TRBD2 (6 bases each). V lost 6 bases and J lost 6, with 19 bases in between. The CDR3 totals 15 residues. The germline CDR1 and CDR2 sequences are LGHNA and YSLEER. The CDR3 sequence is CASRQTGAVGDTQYF. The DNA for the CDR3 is TGCGCCAGCAGGCAAACGGGGGCAGTCGGGGATACGCAGTATTTT.

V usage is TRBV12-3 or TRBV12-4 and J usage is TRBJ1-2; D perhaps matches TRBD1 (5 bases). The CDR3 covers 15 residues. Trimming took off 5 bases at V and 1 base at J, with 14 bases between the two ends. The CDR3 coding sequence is TGTGCCAGCAGTCCCACGCGGGACTTTAACTATGGCTACACCTTC. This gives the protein CASSPTRDFNYGYTF.

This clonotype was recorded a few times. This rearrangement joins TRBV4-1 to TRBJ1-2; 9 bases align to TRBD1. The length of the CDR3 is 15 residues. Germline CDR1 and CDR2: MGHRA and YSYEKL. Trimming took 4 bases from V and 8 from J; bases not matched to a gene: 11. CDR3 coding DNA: TGCGCCAGCAGCCCCCAGAGGACAGGGGAACGGGGCTACACCTTC. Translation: CASSPQRTGERGYTF.

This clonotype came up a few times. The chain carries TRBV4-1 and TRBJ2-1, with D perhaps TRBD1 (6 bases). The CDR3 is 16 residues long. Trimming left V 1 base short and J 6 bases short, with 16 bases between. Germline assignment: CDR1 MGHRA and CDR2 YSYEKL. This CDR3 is CASSQGDRRARNEQFF. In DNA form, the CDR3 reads TGCGCCAGCAGCCAAGGCGACAGGCGAGCCCGCAATGAGCAGTTCTTC.

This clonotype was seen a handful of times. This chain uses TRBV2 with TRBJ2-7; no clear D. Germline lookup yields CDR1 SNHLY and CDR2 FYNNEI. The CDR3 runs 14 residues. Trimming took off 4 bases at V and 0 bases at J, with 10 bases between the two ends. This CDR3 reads CASSVRRSSYEQYF. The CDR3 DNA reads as TGTGCCAGCAGTGTACGCAGAAGCTCCTACGAGCAGTACTTC.

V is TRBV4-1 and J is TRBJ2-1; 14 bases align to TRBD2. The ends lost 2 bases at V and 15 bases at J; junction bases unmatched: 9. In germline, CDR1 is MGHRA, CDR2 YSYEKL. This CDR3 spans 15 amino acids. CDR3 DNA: TGCGCCAGCAGCCAACCGACTAGCGGGAGGGCCCCGGGGTTCTTC. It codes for CASSQPTSGRAPGFF.